The present entry profiles one T cell receptor beta chain with its context. Its antigen is unidentified. The sample is drawn from a study of siplizumab effects on memory and regulatory T cells. Study findings and constraints: Proliferating clones, CD4+ or CD8+, lacked an assignable naive or memory phenotype in roughly 75-97% of cases. Naive T cells were seen as more diverse than memory cells and as major alloresponse contributors.

Sequencing of each sample assayed around 10^5 TCR templates. Repertoires were generated with immunoSEQ multiplex PCR, while TCRdb's copy carries only in-frame clones and drops some. The top ten clones hold around 0.029% of a sample with about 91,000 clones, roughly 96% of them seen once. Germline CDR1 and CDR2: WNHNN and SYGVQD (reference sequence). The CDR3 has 12 residues. Trimming took 3 bases from V and 4 from J, leaving 3 bases between them. The chain employs TRBV10-1 and TRBJ2-2; D gene ambiguous. The receptor's source is a human donor in good health. The sample consisted of naive CD4+ T cells sorted from blood. CDR3 in amino acids: CASSESTGELFF. CDR3 DNA: TGCGCCAGCAGTGAAAGCACCGGGGAGCTGTTTTTT.